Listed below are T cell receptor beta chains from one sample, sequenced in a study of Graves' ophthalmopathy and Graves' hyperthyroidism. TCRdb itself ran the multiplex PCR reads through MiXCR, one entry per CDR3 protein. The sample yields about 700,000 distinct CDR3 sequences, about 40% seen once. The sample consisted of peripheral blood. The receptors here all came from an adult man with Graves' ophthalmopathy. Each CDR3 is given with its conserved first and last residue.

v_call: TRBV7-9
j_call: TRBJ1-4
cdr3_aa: CASTAKGDRGREKLFF

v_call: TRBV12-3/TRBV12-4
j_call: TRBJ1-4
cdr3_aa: CASTRGTFEKLFF

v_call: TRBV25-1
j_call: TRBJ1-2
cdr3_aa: CASSEYVTNYGYTF

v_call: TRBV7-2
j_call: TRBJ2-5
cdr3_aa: CASKADRGRETQYF

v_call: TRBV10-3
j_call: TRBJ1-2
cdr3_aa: CAISGDQGIPGYTF

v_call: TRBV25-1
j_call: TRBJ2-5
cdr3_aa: CASSTGTQYF

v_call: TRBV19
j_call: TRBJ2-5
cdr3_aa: CATSDRAQETQYF

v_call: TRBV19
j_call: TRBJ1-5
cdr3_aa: CASSGSGTGANQPQHF

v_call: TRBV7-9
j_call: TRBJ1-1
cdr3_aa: CASSGASNTEAFF

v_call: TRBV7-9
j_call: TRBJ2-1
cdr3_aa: CASSFSEPPGEQFF

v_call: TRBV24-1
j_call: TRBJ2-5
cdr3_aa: CATSAGGKGGAQYF

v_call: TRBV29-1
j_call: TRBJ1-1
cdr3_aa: CSVEEQGGGIAFF

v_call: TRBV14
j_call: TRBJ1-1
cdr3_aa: CASNQVEGLNTEAFF

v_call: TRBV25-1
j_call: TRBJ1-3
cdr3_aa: CASSAGMRNTIYF

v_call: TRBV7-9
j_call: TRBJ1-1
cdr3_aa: CASSVGQTNTEAFF

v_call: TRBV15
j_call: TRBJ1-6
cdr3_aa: CATSRQGYNSPLHF

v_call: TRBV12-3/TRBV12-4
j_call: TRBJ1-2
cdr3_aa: CASRGAGDGSYTF

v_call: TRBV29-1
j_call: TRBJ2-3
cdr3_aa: CSVRTSGSTDTQYF

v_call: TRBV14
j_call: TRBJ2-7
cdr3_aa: CASSQGLRAFEREQYF

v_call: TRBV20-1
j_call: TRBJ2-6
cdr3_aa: CSASPGANVLTF

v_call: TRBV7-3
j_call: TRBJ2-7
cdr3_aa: CASSPGQGRSEQYF

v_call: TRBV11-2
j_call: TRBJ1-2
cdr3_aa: CASSKGTGVYTF

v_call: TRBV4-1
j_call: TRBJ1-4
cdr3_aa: CASSQEEQENEKLFF

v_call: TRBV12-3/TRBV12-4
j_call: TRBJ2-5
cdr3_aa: CASSFLGGETQYF

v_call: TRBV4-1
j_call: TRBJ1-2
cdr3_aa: CASSPGSSGNYGYTF

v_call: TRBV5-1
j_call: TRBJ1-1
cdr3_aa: CASSPEGTGAFF

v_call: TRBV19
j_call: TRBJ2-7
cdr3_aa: CAASPGTGPYEQYF

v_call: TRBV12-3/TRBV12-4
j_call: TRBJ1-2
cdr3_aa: CASRHRDGYTF

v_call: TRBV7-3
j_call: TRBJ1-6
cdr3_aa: CASSLRSGDEDSPLHF

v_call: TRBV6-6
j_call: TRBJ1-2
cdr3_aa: CASSYLKTVSQSYGYTF

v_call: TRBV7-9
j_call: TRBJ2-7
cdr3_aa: CASSLVAVDEQYF

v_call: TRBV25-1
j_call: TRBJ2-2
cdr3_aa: CASSDVITGELFF

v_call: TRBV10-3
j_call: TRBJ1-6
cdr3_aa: CAISDSDGTGESRSPLHF

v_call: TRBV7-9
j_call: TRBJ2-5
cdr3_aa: CASVGLAGFPKTQYF

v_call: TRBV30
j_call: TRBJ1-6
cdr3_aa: CAWSPGTGNSPLHF

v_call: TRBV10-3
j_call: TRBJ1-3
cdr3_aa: CASSRKDWSSGNTIYF

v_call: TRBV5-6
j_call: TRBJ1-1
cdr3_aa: CASSLIRDTEAFF

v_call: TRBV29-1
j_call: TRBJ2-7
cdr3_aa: CSVSDGPSDEQYF

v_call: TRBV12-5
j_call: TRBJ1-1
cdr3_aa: CASGPQGRNTEAFF

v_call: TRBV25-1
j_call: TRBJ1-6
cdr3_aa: CASSHNRDTYNSPLHF

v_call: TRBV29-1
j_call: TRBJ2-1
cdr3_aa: CSVADSGFRQFF

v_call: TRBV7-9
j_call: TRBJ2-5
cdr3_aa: CASSLGGSGPQETQYF

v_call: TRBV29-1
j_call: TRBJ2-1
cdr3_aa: CSVVPLSEQFF

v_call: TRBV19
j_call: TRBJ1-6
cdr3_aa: CASSAAYNSPLHF

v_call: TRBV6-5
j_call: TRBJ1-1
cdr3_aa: CASSYREWAEAFF

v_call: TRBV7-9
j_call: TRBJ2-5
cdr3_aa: CASSPGPETQYF

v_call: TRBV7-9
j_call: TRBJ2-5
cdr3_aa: CASSSSGGGPGTQYF

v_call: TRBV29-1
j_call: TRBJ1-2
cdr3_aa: CSYGDYGYTF

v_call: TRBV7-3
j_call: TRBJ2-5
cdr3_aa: CASSFGQGYSETQYF

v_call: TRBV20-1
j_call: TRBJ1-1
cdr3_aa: CSAQRGEQLGAEAFF

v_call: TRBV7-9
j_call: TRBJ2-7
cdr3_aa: CASSAPGQGRPYEQYF

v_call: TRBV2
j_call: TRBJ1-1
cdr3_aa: CASSEGSGLAEAFF

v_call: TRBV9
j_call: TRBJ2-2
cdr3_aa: CASSSEGGDTGELFF

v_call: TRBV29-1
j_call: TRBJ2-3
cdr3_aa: CSVETSGGPDTQYF